These 17 T cell receptor beta chains were all obtained from the same sample, sequenced in a study of cytomegalovirus exposure and HLA in healthy donors. The study ran its PCR with 60 Vbeta and 13 Jbeta primers. Method: immunoSEQ multiplex PCR; TCRdb's copy keeps in-frame clones and lacks some. This table has about 140,000 clones, about three fifths appearing once. The sample taken for sequencing was PBMCs. The receptors were gathered from a male donor in good health and CMV-seronegative.

This sequence joins TRBV29-1 and TRBJ1-2; D perhaps matches TRBD1 (6 bases). Germline V lookup: CDR1 SQVTM, CDR2 ANQGSEA. Trimming cost V 5 bases and J 0 bases, with 16 bases left between them. The CDR3 length is 15 residues. The CDR3 DNA reads TGCAGCGTTTCCCCAGGGGCCCCGACTAACTATGGCTACACCTTC. Protein product: CSVSPGAPTNYGYTF.

The J gene is TRBJ2-7, the V gene TRBV29-1, with no clear D. Germline CDR1 reads SQVTM; CDR2 reads ANQGSEA. Trimming removed 0 bases from V and 2 bases from J, with 8 bases in between. This CDR3 is 13 amino acids long. The CDR3 DNA is TGCAGCGTTGAAGATGAGGAACCCTACGAGCAGTACTTC. It codes for CSVEDEEPYEQYF.

This chain connects TRBV2 to TRBJ2-5, with D maybe TRBD1 (6 bases). V was pared by 6 bases and J by 4 bases, with 12 bases between. The germline V gene has CDR1 SNHLY and CDR2 FYNNEI. The CDR3 is 13 amino acids. CDR3 region: CASRLQGGETQYF. The CDR3 DNA reads as TGTGCCAGCAGATTACAAGGGGGAGAGACCCAGTACTTC.

This rearrangement joins TRBV4-3 to TRBJ1-1; 12 nucleotides align to TRBD1. Germline V gene sequence: CDR1 LGHNA, CDR2 YSLEER. V dropped 0 bases and J dropped 11; count of bases not matched to a gene: 7. This CDR3 comprises 15 residues. CDR3 sequence: CASSQDHRDRGLAFF. The CDR3 DNA reads TGCGCCAGCAGCCAAGATCACCGGGACAGGGGGCTCGCTTTCTTT.

The chain carries TRBV7-2 and TRBJ1-2; TRBD1 matches 9 bases. The V and J ends lost 1 base and 8 bases, in that order; junction bases with no gene match: 8. Germline CDR1 SGHTA, CDR2 FQGNSA. The CDR3 covers 15 residues. The CDR3 nucleotides read TGTGCCAGCAGCTTAGGCCCGGACAGGGGAGGGGGCTACACCTTC. Translation gives CASSLGPDRGGGYTF.

The CDR3 here is CASSPRPHLGGQETQYF. Written as DNA, the CDR3 is TGTGCCAGCTCACCACGGCCACACTTAGGCGGCCAAGAGACCCAGTACTTC. The chain combines TRBV18 with TRBJ2-5; no firm D call. Looked up from germline, CDR1 is KGHSH and CDR2 is LQKENI. Trimming cost V 1 base and J 1 base, with 16 bases left between them. The CDR3 consists of 17 residues.

The V call is TRBV18, the J call TRBJ1-6, with TRBD1 matching over 9 bases. This CDR3 has 15 residues. Germline V CDR1 and CDR2: KGHSH, LQKENI. The ends lost 3 bases at V and 10 bases at J; junction bases unmatched: 7. CDR3 sequence (DNA): TGTGCCAGCTCACCTCCGGGACAGGGAGGATCACCCCTCCACTTT. Translating it yields CASSPPGQGGSPLHF.

The chain couples TRBV5-1 to TRBJ1-3; 11 bases map to TRBD1. Germline V gene sequence: CDR1 SGHRS, CDR2 YFSETQ. This CDR3 has 17 residues. J was trimmed by 2 bases and V by 1 base; bases with no gene match: 5. The CDR3 region has the DNA TGCGCCAGCAGCTTGCCCCAGGGACAGGGGGCTGGAAACACCATATATTTT. It encodes CASSLPQGQGAGNTIYF.

The chain has TRBV5-6 and TRBJ1-5, with a possible D match to TRBD1 (6 bases). V lost 0 bases and J 6 bases, leaving 7 bases between the germline ends. CDR1 is SGHDT, CDR2 YYEEEE, per germline. The CDR3 is made up of 13 amino acids. The CDR3 nucleotides read TGTGCCAGCAGCTTGGGGGGGCGTCAGCCCCAGCATTTT. Its protein is CASSLGGRQPQHF.

This clone was counted only a few times. The V call is TRBV6-1, the J call TRBJ2-2, with 7 bases that match TRBD1. Germline CDR1 and CDR2: MNHNS and SASEGT. This CDR3 contains 13 residues. V shed 5 bases, J shed 5 bases, and the junction held 2 bases outside the gene matches. CDR3 sequence: CASSQGETGELFF. The CDR3 DNA sequence: TGTGCCAGCAGTCAGGGGGAGACCGGGGAGCTGTTTTTT.

This clone was recorded only once. The chain is built from TRBV19 and TRBJ2-7, with 7 bases that match TRBD2. CDR1 LNHDA and CDR2 SQIVND come from the germline V gene (reference sequence). V was pared by 3 bases and J by 6 bases, with 11 bases of the junction left unmatched. CDR3 size: 15 residues. CDR3 DNA sequence: TGTGCCAGTAGTATGCGGACTAGAGGGCCTGGCGAGCAGTACTTC. Protein sequence: CASSMRTRGPGEQYF.

This clone showed up just once. The J gene is TRBJ1-2, the V gene TRBV6-1; D is undetermined. This CDR3 region has 13 residues. Trimming took 8 bases from V and 8 from J, leaving 18 bases between them. From germline, CDR1 is MNHNS and CDR2 SASEGT. For the CDR3, the DNA is TGTGCCAGCCAGCACATTCGGGAAGGGGGCTACACCTTC. Translating gives CASQHIREGGYTF.

The chain combines TRBV27 with TRBJ1-1; D is unclear. The CDR3 runs 13 residues. Germline V gives CDR1 MNHEY, CDR2 SMNVEV (reference sequence). V was cut by 6 bases and J by 0 bases, with 8 bases left in between. CDR3 nucleotide sequence: TGTGCCAGCAGCAGACTCTTGAACACTGAAGCTTTCTTT. It is translated as CASSRLLNTEAFF.

This clone occurred once. The rearrangement joins TRBV29-1 to TRBJ2-5, with no clear D. The end of the DNA fits TRBJ2-7 better, so the J call may be wrong. The germline gives CDR1 SQVTM, CDR2 ANQGSEA. CDR3 length equals 14 residues. Here the CDR3 reads CSVEDQPGTYEQYF. CDR3 DNA sequence: TGCAGCGTTGAAGACCAACCAGGTACCTACGAGCAGTACTTC.

V and J are TRBV7-9 and TRBJ1-5; 10 positions agree with TRBD1. Per the germline V gene, CDR1 is SEHNR and CDR2 is FQNEAQ (reference sequence). After removal of 5 bases from V and 6 bases from J, the junction contained 7 bases not matched to a gene. The CDR3 contains 15 residues. The CDR3 reads CASSPPGQGIQPQHF. The CDR3 DNA reads as TGTGCCAGCAGCCCCCCGGGACAGGGGATTCAGCCCCAGCATTTT. The full variable domain, with the rest looked up from reference TRBV7-9 and TRBJ1-5, is DTGVSQNPRHKITKRGQNVTFRCDPISEHNRLYWYRQTLGQGPEFLTYFQNEAQLEKSRLLSDRFSAERPKGSFSTLEIQRTEQGDSAMYLCASSPPGQGIQPQHFGDGTRLSIL.

The gene calls are TRBV4-1 and TRBJ2-7; D perhaps matches TRBD1 (5 bases). Trimming stripped 5 bases from V and 3 bases from J, with 14 bases between. This CDR3 comprises 14 residues. Germline loops: CDR1 MGHRA, CDR2 YSYEKL. The CDR3 spells CASSYQGTGYEQYF. Written as DNA, the CDR3 is TGCGCCAGCAGCTACCAGGGCACGGGCTACGAGCAGTACTTC.

The genes are TRBV4-1 and TRBJ2-3; TRBD2 matches at 13 bases. CDR1 and CDR2 (germline): MGHRA, YSYEKL. The CDR3 sequence is 17 residues long. The trim removed 6 bases at V and 6 bases at J, leaving 12 bases unmatched. The CDR3 coding sequence is TGCGCCAGCAGACATATATTCAGGACTAGCGGGGGTGATACGCAGTATTTT. This encodes CASRHIFRTSGGDTQYF.